The T cell receptor beta chain under discussion was sequenced for a study of yellow fever vaccine responses in identical twins. Remarks on this clonotype: The antigen is not known.

CDR1 and CDR2 from the germline V gene are SGHDN and FVKESK. This CDR3 has 16 residues. V lost 3 bases, J lost 6 bases, and 6 bases stayed unmatched. MiXCR was run by TCRdb on the RT-PCR reads, yielding one entry per CDR3 protein. Of around 18,000 distinct CDR3 sequences in the sample, roughly two thirds were seen once. The study, taken as a whole, reports: It has been reported that, in twins, the vaccine T cell response seemed partly convergent and partly personalized.

The chain combines TRBV14 with TRBJ2-3; 13 bases agree with TRBD2. The sequence was collected from a woman younger than 35 who received the yellow fever vaccine. The sample was T cells from blood (PBMCs), unsorted or a sorted subset (not recorded which), taken before or after yellow fever vaccination (not recorded which). The DNA for the CDR3 is TGTGCCAGCAGCCAGGGACTAGCGGGAATGGGGGATACGCAGTATTTT. Protein product: CASSQGLAGMGDTQYF.